The rows below give T cell receptor beta chains drawn from one sample of a study of tumor and adjacent non-tumor tissue in lung cancer. MiXCR, run by TCRdb on the multiplex PCR reads, gives a single entry per CDR3 protein. The profile shows 68,000 or so distinct CDR3 sequences, roughly three fifths of them singletons. Sequencing used lung tumor tissue. The receptors shown here come from a man aged 50-59 years with non-small cell lung cancer. Both conserved end residues are part of each CDR3. Each record gives: J gene, D gene, CDR3 length, clone size, V gene, CDR3 DNA, CDR3 protein. The D gene is left open where the match is weak. Clone size is given for some rows only: seen once, a few or many times, or a class if the clone is expanded.

J: TRBJ2-5; D: TRBD2; length: 15; size: .; V: TRBV5-4; DNA: TGTGCCAGCAGCTTGGCTAGCGGGTGGGCTGCGACCCAGTACTTC; CDR3: CASSLASGWAATQYF
J: TRBJ1-1; D: .; length: 14; size: .; V: TRBV28; DNA: TGTGCCAGCAGTCCCTCAGGGTGGAACACTGAAGCTTTCTTT; CDR3: CASSPSGWNTEAFF
J: TRBJ1-2; D: .; length: 16; size: .; V: TRBV28; DNA: TGTGCCAGTAGCTCGACCCACCGCCGCGGTCGGGGTGGCTACACCTTC; CDR3: CASSSTHRRGRGGYTF
J: TRBJ2-3; D: .; length: 14; size: once; V: TRBV6-6; DNA: TGTGCCAGCAGTCCCGGAGACCCCACAGATACGCAGTATTTT; CDR3: CASSPGDPTDTQYF
J: TRBJ2-3; D: .; length: 14; size: .; V: TRBV12-3/TRBV12-4; DNA: TGTGCCAGCAGAGTATCCAACGGGCCTGATGTACAGTATTTT; CDR3: CASRVSNGPDVQYF
J: TRBJ2-6; D: .; length: 16; size: .; V: TRBV4-1; DNA: TGCACCAGCAGCCAAGGCCCAGGGGATGGGGCCAACGTCCCGACTTTC; CDR3: CTSSQGPGDGANVPTF
J: TRBJ2-1; D: TRBD2; length: 15; size: .; V: TRBV5-1; DNA: TGCGCCAGCAGCGTGAGCGGGAATGGGCCCAATGAGCAGTTATTC; CDR3: CASSVSGNGPNEQLF
J: TRBJ1-6; D: .; length: 16; size: many; V: TRBV18; DNA: TGTGCCAGCTCACCACCTTCGAAGGGGAGTAATTCACCCCTCCACTTT; CDR3: CASSPPSKGSNSPLHF
J: TRBJ2-3; D: .; length: 13; size: many; V: TRBV10-3; DNA: TGTGCCATCAGAAACAGGCGGGCAGATACGCAGTATTTT; CDR3: CAIRNRRADTQYF
J: TRBJ2-1; D: TRBD2; length: 15; size: .; V: TRBV11-2; DNA: TGTGTCAGCAGCTTAGTCGTGACTAGCTCTAATGAGCAGTTCTTC; CDR3: CVSSLVVTSSNEQFF